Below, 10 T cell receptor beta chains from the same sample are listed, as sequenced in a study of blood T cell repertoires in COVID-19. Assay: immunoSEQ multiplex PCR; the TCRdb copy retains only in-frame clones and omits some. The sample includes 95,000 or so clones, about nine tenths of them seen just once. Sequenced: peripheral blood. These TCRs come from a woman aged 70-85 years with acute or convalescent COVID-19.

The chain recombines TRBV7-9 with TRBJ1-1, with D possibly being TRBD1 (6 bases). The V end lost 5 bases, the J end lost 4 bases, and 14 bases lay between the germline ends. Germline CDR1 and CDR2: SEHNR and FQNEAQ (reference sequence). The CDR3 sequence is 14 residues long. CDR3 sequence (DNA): TGTGCCAGCAGCATTGGGGGACAAAGCACTGAAGCTTTCTTT. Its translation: CASSIGGQSTEAFF.

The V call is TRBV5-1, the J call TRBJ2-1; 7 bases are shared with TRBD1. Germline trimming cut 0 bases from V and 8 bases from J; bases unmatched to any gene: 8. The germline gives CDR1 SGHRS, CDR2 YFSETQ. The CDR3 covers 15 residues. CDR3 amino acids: CASSLVLTGNDEQFF. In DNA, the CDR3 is TGCGCCAGCAGCTTGGTCCTGACAGGGAACGATGAGCAGTTCTTC.

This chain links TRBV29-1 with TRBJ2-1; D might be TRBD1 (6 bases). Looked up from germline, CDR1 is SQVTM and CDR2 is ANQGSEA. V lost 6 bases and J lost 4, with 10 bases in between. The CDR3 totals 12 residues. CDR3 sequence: CSVWTDYNEQFF. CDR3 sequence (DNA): TGCAGCGTCTGGACAGATTACAATGAGCAGTTCTTC.

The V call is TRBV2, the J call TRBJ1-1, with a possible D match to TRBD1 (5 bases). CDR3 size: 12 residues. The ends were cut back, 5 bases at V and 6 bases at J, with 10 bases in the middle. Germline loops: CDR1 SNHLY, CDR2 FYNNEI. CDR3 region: CASSLQGSEAFF. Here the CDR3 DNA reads TGTGCCAGCAGTCTTCAGGGATCTGAAGCTTTCTTT.

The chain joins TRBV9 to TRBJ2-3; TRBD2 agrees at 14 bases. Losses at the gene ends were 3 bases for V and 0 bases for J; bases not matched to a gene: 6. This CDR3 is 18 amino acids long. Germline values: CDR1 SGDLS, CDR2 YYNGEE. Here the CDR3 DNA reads TGTGCCAGCAGCGCCGGACTAGCGGGAGGATCTAGCACAGATACGCAGTATTTT. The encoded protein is CASSAGLAGGSSTDTQYF.

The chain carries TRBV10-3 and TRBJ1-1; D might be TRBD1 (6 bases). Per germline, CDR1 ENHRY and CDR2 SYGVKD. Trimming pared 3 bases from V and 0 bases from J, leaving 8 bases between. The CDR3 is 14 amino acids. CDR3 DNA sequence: TGTGCCATCAGTGATGGGGGCGTGAACACTGAAGCTTTCTTT. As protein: CAISDGGVNTEAFF.

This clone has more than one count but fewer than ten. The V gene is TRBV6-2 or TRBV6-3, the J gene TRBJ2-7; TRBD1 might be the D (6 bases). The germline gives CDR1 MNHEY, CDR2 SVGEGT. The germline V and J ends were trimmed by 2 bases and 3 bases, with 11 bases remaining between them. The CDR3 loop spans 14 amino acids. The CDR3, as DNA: TGTGCCAGCAGTTACCAGGGGTCCATCTACGAGCAGTACGTC. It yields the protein CASSYQGSIYEQYV.

This CDR3 is CASSYGTSGGAEVETQYF. The CDR3 DNA follows: TGCGCCAGCAGCTATGGGACTAGCGGGGGGGCCGAGGTAGAGACCCAGTACTTC. The chain employs TRBV5-1 and TRBJ2-5, with 16 bases identical to TRBD2. The germline V gene has CDR1 SGHRS and CDR2 YFSETQ. The trim removed 3 bases at V and 4 bases at J, leaving 9 bases unmatched. This CDR3 spans 18 amino acids.

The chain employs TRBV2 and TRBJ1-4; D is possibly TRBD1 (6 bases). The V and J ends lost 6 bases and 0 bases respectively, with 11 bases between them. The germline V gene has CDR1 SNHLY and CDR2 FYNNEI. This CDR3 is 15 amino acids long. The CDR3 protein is CASRGQGTTNEKLFF. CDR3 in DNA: TGTGCCAGCAGGGGACAAGGAACAACTAATGAAAAACTGTTTTTT.

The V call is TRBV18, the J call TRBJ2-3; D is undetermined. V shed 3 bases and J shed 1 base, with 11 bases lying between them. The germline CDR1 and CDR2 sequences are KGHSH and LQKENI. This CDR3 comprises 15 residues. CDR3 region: CASSPFPPGTDTQYF. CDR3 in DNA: TGTGCCAGCTCACCCTTCCCCCCGGGCACAGATACGCAGTATTTT.